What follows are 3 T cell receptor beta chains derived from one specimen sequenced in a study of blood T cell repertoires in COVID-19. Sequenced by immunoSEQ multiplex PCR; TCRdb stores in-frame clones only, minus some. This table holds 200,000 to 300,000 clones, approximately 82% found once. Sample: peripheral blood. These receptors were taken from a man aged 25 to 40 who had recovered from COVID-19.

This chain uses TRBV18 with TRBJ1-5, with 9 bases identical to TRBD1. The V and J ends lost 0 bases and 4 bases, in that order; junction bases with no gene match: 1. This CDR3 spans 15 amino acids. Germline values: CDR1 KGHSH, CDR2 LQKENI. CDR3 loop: CASSPPGTGNQPQHF. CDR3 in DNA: TGTGCCAGCTCACCACCGGGGACAGGGAATCAGCCCCAGCATTTT.

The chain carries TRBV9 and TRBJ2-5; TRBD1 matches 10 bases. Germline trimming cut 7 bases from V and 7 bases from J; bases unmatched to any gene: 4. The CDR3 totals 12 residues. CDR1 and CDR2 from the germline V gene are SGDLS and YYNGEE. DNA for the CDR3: TGTGCCAGCGGGACAGGGGATGTGACCCAGTACTTC. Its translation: CASGTGDVTQYF.

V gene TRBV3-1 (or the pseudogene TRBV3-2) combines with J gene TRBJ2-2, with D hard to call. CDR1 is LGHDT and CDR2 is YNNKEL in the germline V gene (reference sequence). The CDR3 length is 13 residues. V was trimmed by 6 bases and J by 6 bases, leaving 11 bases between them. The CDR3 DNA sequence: TGTGCCAGCAGGAGTAGCCGGGCCGGGGAGCTGTTTTTT. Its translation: CASRSSRAGELFF.